This T cell receptor beta chain was captured by sequencing in a study of T cell responses to AZD1222 COVID-19 vaccine. Comments on this clone: What it recognizes is unknown.

Sequencing used immunoSEQ multiplex PCR; TCRdb keeps in-frame clones, though not all of them. The table has around 150,000 clones, just over 90% seen once; the top ten hold 1.9%. Study results and caveats: CD4 TCRs associated with vaccination spanned spike, dominating at 160-218 and 743-854. Baseline seropositives among AZD1222 recipients totaled only six or seven.

This CDR3 region has 16 residues. In germline, CDR1 is LGHNA, CDR2 YNFKEQ. V dropped 4 bases and J dropped 2 bases, with 17 bases sitting between them. This sequence was found in an adult who received the AZD1222 COVID-19 vaccine. This specimen was peripheral blood, taken 28 days after the second AZD1222 dose. This chain joins TRBV4-2 and TRBJ2-5; possibly TRBD2 for D (6 bases). The CDR3 sequence: CASSPTEGRVQETQYF. In DNA form, the CDR3 reads TGTGCCAGCAGCCCCACGGAGGGGCGGGTTCAAGAGACCCAGTACTTC.